The rows below give T cell receptor beta chains drawn from one sample of a study of CD8 T cells in Susac syndrome. TCRdb fed the immunoSEQ multiplex PCR reads into MiXCR, producing one record per CDR3 protein. This sample carries 90,000 to 150,000 distinct CDR3 sequences, 93% of them seen once, and the ten largest clones take about 0.096%. The sequencing sample was made of CD4+ T cells from PBMCs. These receptors all stem from a human donor with multiple sclerosis. The CDR3 runs from the conserved cysteine through the conserved F or W. A D gene is named only where the DNA matches it firmly. Clone size is given for some rows only: seen once, a few or many times, or a class if the clone is expanded.

v_gene,j_gene,d_gene,abundance,CDR3nt,CDR3aa
TRBV7-3,TRBJ2-7,.,.,TGTGCCAGCAGCTCACAAAGGACCGTGTCCTACGAGCAGTACTTC,CASSSQRTVSYEQYF
TRBV16,TRBJ2-3,.,.,TGTGCCAGCAGCCCCTCCGCGTTGTCCACAGATACGCAGTATTTT,CASSPSALSTDTQYF
TRBV2,TRBJ1-6,.,once,TGTGCCAGCATACGGGACCCCACGTCTAATTCACCCCTCCACTTT,CASIRDPTSNSPLHF
TRBV3-1,TRBJ2-1,TRBD2,.,TGTGCCAGCAGCCCCCGGCTAGCGGGGGCCCCTGAGCAGTTCTTC,CASSPRLAGAPEQFF
TRBV4-2,TRBJ2-3,.,.,TGTGCCAGCAGCCAAAAACGGGGGGCCTCAGATACGCAGTATTTT,CASSQKRGASDTQYF
TRBV2,TRBJ1-2,TRBD1,.,TGTGCCAGCAGTGACGGGCCCTCTGGACAGGGCTATGGCTACACCTTC,CASSDGPSGQGYGYTF
TRBV3-1,TRBJ2-5,TRBD1,.,TGTGCCAGCAAAACCAACAGGGGCGGGGAGACCCAGTACTTC,CASKTNRGGETQYF
TRBV20-1,TRBJ2-7,TRBD2,.,TGCAGCGCTTTTTTGTCTAGCGGATACGAGCAGTACTTC,CSAFLSSGYEQYF
TRBV5-1,TRBJ2-7,.,once,TGCGCCAGCAGGGCAACAGACGAGCAGTACTTC,CASRATDEQYF
TRBV12-3/TRBV12-4,TRBJ1-3,.,.,TGTGCCAGCAGTTTAGGGGGCTCTGGAAACACCATATATTTT,CASSLGGSGNTIYF
TRBV4-1,TRBJ1-4,.,.,TGCGCCAGCCACAGAGAAGCGCGGATTAATGAAAAACTGTTTTTT,CASHREARINEKLFF
TRBV27,TRBJ1-2,TRBD1,.,TGTGCCAGCAGTGGCGCCCCCGGACAGGGGCCCAGGCGAGGATATGGCTACACCTTC,CASSGAPGQGPRRGYGYTF
TRBV29-1,TRBJ2-5,TRBD1,.,TGCAGCGTTCACAGGGGAGAGACCCAGTACTTC,CSVHRGETQYF
TRBV7-9,TRBJ1-1,.,.,TGTGCCAGCAGCTTTTGGGGCAACACTGAAGCTTTCTTT,CASSFWGNTEAFF
TRBV6-6,TRBJ2-7,TRBD1,.,TGTGCCAGCAGTTACGGGGCGACAGGGAGCTCCTACGAGCAGTACTTC,CASSYGATGSSYEQYF
TRBV7-2,TRBJ2-7,.,.,TGTGCCAGCAGCAGTGTCAGGGGTTTGACCTACGAGCAGTACTTC,CASSSVRGLTYEQYF
TRBV7-3,TRBJ1-1,TRBD1,.,TGTGCCAGCAGGTCAACTGGACAGGGTGCTGAAGCTTTCTTT,CASRSTGQGAEAFF
TRBV28,TRBJ1-5,.,.,TGTGCCAGCAGGGGCCGGGAGGCCCAGCATTTT,CASRGREAQHF
TRBV20-1,TRBJ2-4,.,.,TGCAGTGCCAGCACAAGGCTGGTCAAAAACATTCAGTACTTC,CSASTRLVKNIQYF
TRBV12-3/TRBV12-4,TRBJ1-2,.,.,TGTGCCAGTTGTGCCCTTGGCTATGGCTACACCTTC,CASCALGYGYTF
TRBV2,TRBJ1-2,TRBD1,.,TGTGCCAGCAGTGAAGAGGGCAGGGGGTTCTTCGGCTACACCTTC,CASSEEGRGFFGYTF
TRBV4-1,TRBJ1-3,.,.,TGCGCCAGCAGCCAAGTCGATTTGGGCTTCGCCTCTGGAAACACCATATATTTT,CASSQVDLGFASGNTIYF
TRBV4-3,TRBJ2-7,.,.,TGCGCCAGCAGCCCACACCGGGGAGAAAACTACGAGCAGTACTTC,CASSPHRGENYEQYF
TRBV30,TRBJ1-6,.,.,TGTGCCTGGAGTGCGCCCGACCTCGACAGGCGCAGCCCTAGGTCACCCCTCCACTTT,CAWSAPDLDRRSPRSPLHF
TRBV14,TRBJ1-1,.,few,TGTGCCAGCAGCCAAGCCAACACTGAAGCTTTCTTT,CASSQANTEAFF
TRBV3-1,TRBJ1-1,.,.,TGTGCCAGCAGCCAAGGTGTATCGGGGACTGAAGCTTTCTTT,CASSQGVSGTEAFF
TRBV18,TRBJ2-7,TRBD1,once,TGTGCCAGCTCAGCAGACAGGGAAGGGTACGAGCAGTACTTC,CASSADREGYEQYF
TRBV19,TRBJ1-1,.,once,TGTGCCAGTAGTACTGGGGCCCTGATTGAAGCTTTCTTT,CASSTGALIEAFF